What follows are 25 T cell receptor beta chains derived from one specimen sequenced in a study of shared clonotypes between healthy human individuals. The naive CD8 fraction comprised CD45RO-negative cells positively selected for CCR7 and excluded terminally differentiated effector memory CD45RA+ cells. The protocol was immunoSEQ multiplex PCR, while the TCRdb copy is restricted to in-frame clones and leaves out a portion. This table holds over 2 million clones, approximately 94% found once. The specimen sequenced was naive CD8+ T cells sorted from blood. The source is a man aged 18 to 29 in good health.

The chain combines TRBV10-2 with TRBJ2-7; 12 bases are a match to TRBD1. The germline V gene has CDR1 WSHSY and CDR2 SAAADI. Unmatched junction bases numbered 6, after V lost 8 bases and J lost 4 bases. CDR3 length: 14 amino acids. CDR3 in amino acids: CASGPGQGAYEQYF. The CDR3 DNA sequence: TGCGCCAGCGGTCCGGGACAGGGGGCTTACGAGCAGTACTTC.

The V call is TRBV9, the J call TRBJ2-2, with D perhaps matching TRBD1 (6 bases). Per the germline V gene, CDR1 is SGDLS and CDR2 is YYNGEE. Trimming shortened V by 4 bases and J by 4 bases, and 20 bases separated the two germline ends. CDR3 length: 17 amino acids. CDR3 DNA: TGTGCCAGCAGCCCGTCAGGGGCCCAAGTCGGCACCGGGGAGCTGTTTTTT. Protein: CASSPSGAQVGTGELFF. Variable domain in full (rest from reference TRBV9 and TRBJ2-2): DSGVTQTPKHLITATGQRVTLRCSPRSGDLSVYWYQQSLDQGLQFLIQYYNGEERAKGNILERFSAQQFPDLHSELNLSSLELGDSALYFCASSPSGAQVGTGELFFGEGSRLTVL.

The chain is built from TRBV4-3 and TRBJ2-7; 13 bases are a match to TRBD2. Germline CDR1 is LGHNA and CDR2 is YSLEER. This CDR3 region has 14 residues. Unmatched junction bases numbered 4, after V lost 4 bases and J lost 7 bases. The CDR3 region is CASSRTSGRDEQYF. The CDR3 nucleotides read TGCGCCAGCAGCCGGACTAGCGGGAGAGATGAGCAGTACTTC.

This sequence joins TRBV13 and TRBJ2-7, with 11 nucleotides matching TRBD2. The CDR3 extends over 18 amino acids. Losses at the gene ends were 0 bases for V and 0 bases for J; bases not matched to a gene: 7. Germline assignment: CDR1 PRHDT and CDR2 FYEKMQ (reference sequence). The CDR3: CASSLGTLAGVDSYEQYF. The CDR3 nucleotides are TGTGCCAGCAGCTTAGGCACACTAGCGGGGGTCGACTCCTACGAGCAGTACTTC. The full variable domain, with the rest looked up from reference TRBV13 and TRBJ2-7, is AAGVIQSPRHLIKEKRETATLKCYPIPRHDTVYWYQQGPGQDPQFLISFYEKMQSDKGSIPDRFSAQQFSDYHSELNMSSLELGDSALYFCASSLGTLAGVDSYEQYFGPGTRLTVT.

The chain combines TRBV5-6 with TRBJ1-3; possible D gene TRBD1, 5 bases. CDR1 is SGHDT, CDR2 YYEEEE, per germline. Trimming took 4 bases from V and 0 from J, leaving 17 bases between them. The CDR3 runs to 17 residues. The CDR3 protein is CASSPEGRDSSGNTIYF. CDR3 bases: TGTGCCAGCAGCCCCGAGGGCAGAGACAGCTCTGGAAACACCATATATTTT.

V usage is TRBV5-1 and J usage is TRBJ2-7, with 8 bases matching TRBD1. The V segment lost 0 bases and the J segment 1 base; nucleotides outside the gene matches: 12. This CDR3 contains 18 residues. Germline V gene data show CDR1 as SGHRS and CDR2 as YFSETQ. The chain's CDR3 is CASSLVGGTGQASYEQYF. DNA for the CDR3: TGCGCCAGCAGCTTGGTAGGGGGGACGGGACAGGCGTCCTACGAGCAGTACTTC.

The chain has TRBV18 and TRBJ1-4; 10 bases are a match to TRBD1. V was pared by 6 bases and J by 0 bases, with 13 bases of the junction left unmatched. The CDR3 spans 19 residues. Germline values: CDR1 KGHSH, CDR2 LQKENI. The CDR3 sequence is CASSGDRGSTLATNEKLFF. The CDR3 bases are TGTGCCAGCTCGGGGGACAGGGGATCCACGCTGGCAACTAATGAAAAACTGTTTTTT.

This rearrangement joins TRBV4-3 to TRBJ2-2, with no clear D. V dropped 0 bases and J dropped 3 bases, with 5 bases sitting between them. Germline V lookup: CDR1 LGHNA, CDR2 YSLEER. The CDR3 runs to 14 residues. The CDR3 DNA is TGCGCCAGCAGCCAAGATCCGTACACCGGGGAGCTGTTTTTT. It translates to CASSQDPYTGELFF.

V gene TRBV7-9 combines with J gene TRBJ2-7; 7 nucleotides line up with TRBD1. V was clipped by 0 bases and J by 5 bases; unmatched bases: 4. This CDR3 has 14 residues. CDR1 is SEHNR, CDR2 FQNEAQ, per germline (reference sequence). The CDR3: CASSLADREDEQYF. The CDR3 region has the DNA TGTGCCAGCAGCTTAGCTGACAGGGAAGACGAGCAGTACTTC. The full variable domain, with the rest looked up from reference TRBV7-9 and TRBJ2-7, is DTGVSQNPRHKITKRGQNVTFRCDPISEHNRLYWYRQTLGQGPEFLTYFQNEAQLEKSRLLSDRFSAERPKGSFSTLEIQRTEQGDSAMYLCASSLADREDEQYFGPGTRLTVT.

The rearrangement links TRBV6-5 to TRBJ2-1; TRBD1 agrees at 9 bases. V trimming: 3 bases; J trimming: 3 bases; junction bases outside the gene matches: 3. Germline V gene sequence: CDR1 MNHEY, CDR2 SVGAGI. The CDR3 spans 15 residues. The CDR3 DNA follows: TGTGCCAGCAGTTATGGGACAGGGATCTACAATGAGCAGTTCTTC. As protein: CASSYGTGIYNEQFF.

The rearrangement joins TRBV11-2 to TRBJ2-7; 8 bases are shared with TRBD1. V trimming: 5 bases; J trimming: 0 bases; junction bases outside the gene matches: 3. CDR1 SGHAT and CDR2 FQNNGV come from the germline V gene. CDR3 size: 14 residues. This chain's CDR3 is CASSQGQGSYEQYF. CDR3 bases: TGTGCCAGCAGCCAAGGACAGGGCTCCTACGAGCAGTACTTC.

This rearrangement joins TRBV9 to TRBJ1-4; 8 nucleotides match TRBD1. The CDR3 extends over 16 amino acids. Germline values: CDR1 SGDLS, CDR2 YYNGEE. The V and J ends lost 4 bases and 6 bases, in that order; junction bases with no gene match: 11. The CDR3 protein is CASSPRDRWGDEKLFF. DNA for the CDR3: TGTGCCAGCAGCCCCCGGGACAGGTGGGGGGATGAAAAACTGTTTTTT.

This rearrangement joins TRBV7-2 to TRBJ1-1; a possible D gene is TRBD1 (6 bases). The CDR3 sequence is 17 residues long. The ends were cut back, 5 bases at V and 0 bases at J, with 19 bases in the middle. The germline gives CDR1 SGHTA, CDR2 FQGNSA. The CDR3 loop is CASSLKQGRGMNTEAFF. CDR3 bases: TGTGCCAGCAGCCTTAAGCAGGGGCGAGGGATGAACACTGAAGCTTTCTTT.

J is TRBJ1-6 and V is TRBV7-6; 9 bases match TRBD1. This CDR3 is 15 amino acids long. Germline-derived CDR1 and CDR2 are SGHVS and FNYEAQ. The ends lost 5 bases at V and 6 bases at J; junction bases unmatched: 5. The CDR3 region is CASSPATGGNSPLHF. CDR3 in DNA: TGTGCCAGCAGCCCCGCGACAGGGGGTAATTCACCCCTCCACTTT.

This clone appeared a single time. The chain has TRBV11-3 and TRBJ2-1; 7 bases align to TRBD2. V was clipped by 4 bases and J by 7 bases; unmatched bases: 1. The CDR3 extends over 12 amino acids. Germline lookup yields CDR1 SGHNT and CDR2 YENEEA. The CDR3 spells CASSWGLNEQFF. In DNA, the CDR3 is TGTGCCAGCAGCTGGGGACTAAATGAGCAGTTCTTC. The entire variable domain, with the rest obtained from reference TRBV11-3 and TRBJ2-1, is as follows: EAGVVQSPRYKIIEKKQPVAFWCNPISGHNTLYWYLQNLGQGPELLIRYENEEAVDDSQLPKDRFSAERLKGVDSTLKIQPAELGDSAVYLCASSWGLNEQFFGPGTRLTVL.

This chain uses TRBV27 with TRBJ2-7, with 13 nucleotides matching TRBD2. There are 18 residues in the CDR3. Trimming cost V 2 bases and J 2 bases; bases outside gene matches: 9. Germline V gene lookup returns CDR1 MNHEY and CDR2 SMNVEV (reference sequence). CDR3 loop: CASSLTPPGTSGAYEQYF. The CDR3 DNA reads as TGTGCCAGCAGTTTAACGCCCCCCGGGACTAGCGGGGCCTACGAGCAGTACTTC.

The chain joins TRBV6-1 to TRBJ1-4; a possible D gene is TRBD1 (5 bases). Germline CDR1 reads MNHNS; CDR2 reads SASEGT. The V and J ends lost 1 base and 8 bases respectively, with 14 bases between them. The CDR3 sequence is 15 residues long. The CDR3 region is CASSEGGDPREKLFF. The CDR3 nucleotides are TGTGCCAGCAGTGAAGGGGGGGACCCAAGGGAAAAACTGTTTTTT.

This clone was detected only a few times. V usage is TRBV19 and J usage is TRBJ1-1, with D possibly being TRBD1 (6 bases). Germline CDR1 is LNHDA and CDR2 is SQIVND (reference sequence). Trimming took 6 bases from V and 0 from J, leaving 20 bases between them. The CDR3 is 17 amino acids. In DNA, the CDR3 is TGTGCCAGTAGGAGGGGGACGGTAGGACCTATGAACACTGAAGCTTTCTTT. Amino acid sequence: CASRRGTVGPMNTEAFF.

This rearrangement joins TRBV7-2 to TRBJ2-1; 8 bases fit TRBD2. The germline CDR1 and CDR2 sequences are SGHTA and FQGNSA. CDR3 length: 14 amino acids. The junction had 7 bases not matched to a gene; V was cut back by 3 bases and J by 9 bases. CDR3 protein: CASSFPTSGSEQFF. In nucleotides, the CDR3 is TGTGCCAGCAGCTTCCCAACTAGCGGAAGTGAGCAGTTCTTC.

Of note for this clone: Given a much more abundant clone one base away, this may be a read error. Other DNA sequences in this specimen translate into the identical CDR3. This chain connects TRBV27 to TRBJ1-1; D unclear. Trimming removed 6 bases from V and 0 bases from J, with 2 bases in between. The CDR3 loop spans 11 amino acids. The V gene's germline CDR1 is MNHEY and CDR2 SMNVEV (reference sequence). The CDR3 here is CASRLNTEAFF. Written as DNA, the CDR3 is TGTGCCAGCAGACTGAACACTGAAGCTTTCTTT.

The rearrangement uses TRBV9 and TRBJ2-2; TRBD1 agrees at 10 bases. This CDR3 spans 16 amino acids. CDR1 and CDR2 (germline): SGDLS, YYNGEE. With V trimmed by 1 base and J by 10 bases, 10 bases remained unmatched. The DNA of the CDR3 is TGTGCCAGCAGCGTATATATAGACAGGGGGCGCGAGGAGCTGTTTTTT. Protein sequence: CASSVYIDRGREELFF.

Concerning this clone itself: This specimen includes other DNA sequences encoding the same CDR3. The chain is built from TRBV7-9 and TRBJ2-1; D is undetermined. Germline loops: CDR1 SEHNR, CDR2 FQNEAQ (reference sequence). The CDR3 length is 13 residues. The V end was cut by 5 bases, the J end by 4 bases, with 9 bases between. The DNA of the CDR3 is TGTGCCAGCAGCCTGTTTGAATACAATGAGCAGTTCTTC. Its protein product is CASSLFEYNEQFF.

This chain uses TRBV6-5 with TRBJ1-5; D is ambiguous. Germline V gene data show CDR1 as MNHEY and CDR2 as SVGAGI. V lost 4 bases, J lost 7 bases, and 8 bases lay in between. The CDR3 totals 12 residues. CDR3 coding DNA: TGTGCCAGCAGTTTCGCGGGACAGCCCCAGCATTTT. This sequence encodes CASSFAGQPQHF.

This clone was found a few times. The CDR3 region is CASSYNYEQYF. DNA for the CDR3: TGTGCCAGTAGTTACAATTACGAGCAGTACTTC. This chain uses TRBV19 with TRBJ2-7; no firm D call. This CDR3 is built from 11 residues. Germline V gene sequence: CDR1 LNHDA, CDR2 SQIVND (reference sequence). V was shortened by 5 bases and J by 4 bases, with 6 bases between the two germline ends.

J is TRBJ1-2 and V is TRBV6-5, with TRBD1 matching 9 bases. This CDR3 has 13 amino acids. V shed 6 bases and J 8 bases; nucleotides not matched to a gene: 7. Germline-derived CDR1 and CDR2 are MNHEY and SVGAGI. CDR3 sequence: CASRVTGGNGYTF. The CDR3 DNA follows: TGTGCCAGCAGAGTGACAGGGGGTAACGGCTACACCTTC.